These T cell receptor beta chains were read from a single sample in a study of blood T cell repertoires in COVID-19. Sequencing used immunoSEQ multiplex PCR; TCRdb keeps in-frame clones, though not all of them. The data contain 70,000 or so clones, 90% of them singletons. Sequenced material: peripheral blood. Receptors originate from a man aged 45 to 65 with acute or convalescent COVID-19. The CDR3 runs from the conserved cysteine through the conserved F or W.

TRBJ2-7 TRBV29-1 CSVRTSGSPKQYF
TRBJ2-7 TRBV5-1 CASSFGLAGYEQYF
TRBJ1-5 TRBV21-1 CASSKKGQGSTRQPQHF
TRBJ2-1 TRBV28 CASSRPTSGGHEQFF
TRBJ2-1 TRBV4-1 CASSQEIRTNYNEQFF
TRBJ1-4 TRBV7-2 CASSFRAVFGNEKLFF
TRBJ2-5 TRBV19 CASSIDRAGEGETQYF
TRBJ1-5 TRBV4-1 CASSRQGSNQPQHF
TRBJ2-7 TRBV15 CATSRVGHSSGRNEQYF
TRBJ1-4 TRBV18 CASSPPYGRGGEKLFF
TRBJ1-6 TRBV19 CASRMSTGDPYNSPLHF
TRBJ2-3 TRBV6-1 CASSELAGPTDTQYF
TRBJ2-1 TRBV7-8 CASSLERQNGNEQFF
TRBJ1-5 TRBV28 CASSPGRSLGGQPQHF
TRBJ2-1 TRBV9 CASSGRVGYNEQFF
TRBJ2-1 TRBV3-1/TRBV3-2 CASSPSSFEQFF
TRBJ1-2 TRBV9 CASSVGWRDRSSGYTF
TRBJ2-7 TRBV27 CASSLSFTGEYEQYF
TRBJ1-3 TRBV28 CASSFFVGQKGNTIYF
TRBJ1-5 TRBV5-1 CASSQGQGNQPQHF
TRBJ2-5 TRBV7-6 CASSLDLVSGWETQYF
TRBJ1-4 TRBV28 CASHGEGSINEKLFF
TRBJ2-6 TRBV24-1 CATSESTGQGISGANVLTF
TRBJ1-2 TRBV16 CASSQSRQGAYGYTF
TRBJ1-3 TRBV10-3 CAISLEFPGNTIYF
TRBJ2-3 TRBV19 CASRTTTQGPGDTQYF